This is a list of T cell receptor beta chains from one sample in a study of T cell responses to AZD1222 COVID-19 vaccine. The table came from immunoSEQ multiplex PCR; TCRdb's copy has only in-frame clones and leaves some out. The sample comprises 90,000 to 150,000 clones, approximately 83% of which are singletons, and about 9.8% rests with the top ten. This material consisted of peripheral blood, taken on day 0 of AZD1222 vaccination. Receptors were obtained from an adult in good health. CDR3s leave out the opening cysteine and the closing phenylalanine or tryptophan. Each record gives: V gene, clone size, J gene, CDR3 protein. Size is stated for part of the rows, as once, few or many counts, or as a class when the clone is expanded.

TRBV10-3	-	TRBJ2-7	AIRPLQGGGYEQY
TRBV18	-	TRBJ2-7	ASSARDRTYEQY
TRBV27	once	TRBJ2-3	ASGGAGDTQY
TRBV11-3	few	TRBJ2-7	ASSHRDATYEQY
TRBV4-3	-	TRBJ1-4	ASSQDGATNEKLF
TRBV30	-	TRBJ2-7	AWKNRGGTHEQY
TRBV5-4	-	TRBJ1-6	ASSPTGGSSPLH
TRBV9	-	TRBJ2-7	ASSVGGPTYEQY
TRBV24-1	-	TRBJ2-7	ATSDPSTGGGHEQY
TRBV30	-	TRBJ1-2	AWSRGSSINYGYT
TRBV19	-	TRBJ1-1	ASSAAWVDTEAF
TRBV7-9	-	TRBJ2-1	ASSPQGALSEQF
TRBV27	-	TRBJ2-1	ASSYEGDVGNEQF